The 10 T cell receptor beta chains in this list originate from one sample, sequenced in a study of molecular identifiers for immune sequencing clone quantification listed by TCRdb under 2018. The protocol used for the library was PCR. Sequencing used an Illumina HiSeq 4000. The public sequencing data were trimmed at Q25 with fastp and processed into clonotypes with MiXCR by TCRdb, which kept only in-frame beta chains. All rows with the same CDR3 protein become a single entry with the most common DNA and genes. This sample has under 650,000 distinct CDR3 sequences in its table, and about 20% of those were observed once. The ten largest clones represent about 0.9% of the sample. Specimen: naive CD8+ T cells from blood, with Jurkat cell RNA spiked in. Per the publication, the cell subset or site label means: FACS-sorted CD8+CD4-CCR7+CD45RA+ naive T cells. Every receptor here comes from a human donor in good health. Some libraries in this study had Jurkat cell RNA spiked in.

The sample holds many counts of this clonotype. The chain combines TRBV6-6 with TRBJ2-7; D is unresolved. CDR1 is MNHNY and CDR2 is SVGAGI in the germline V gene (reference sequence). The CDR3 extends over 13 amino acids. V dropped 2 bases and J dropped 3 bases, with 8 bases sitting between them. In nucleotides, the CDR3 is TGTGCCAGCAGTTACGGCAGCTACTACGAGCAGTACTTC. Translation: CASSYGSYYEQYF.

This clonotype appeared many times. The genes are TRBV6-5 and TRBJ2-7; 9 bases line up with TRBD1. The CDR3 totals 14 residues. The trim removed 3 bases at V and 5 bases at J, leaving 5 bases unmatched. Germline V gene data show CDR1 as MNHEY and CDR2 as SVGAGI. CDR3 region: CASSYQDRGHEQYF. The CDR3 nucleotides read TGTGCCAGCAGTTATCAGGACAGGGGACACGAGCAGTACTTC.

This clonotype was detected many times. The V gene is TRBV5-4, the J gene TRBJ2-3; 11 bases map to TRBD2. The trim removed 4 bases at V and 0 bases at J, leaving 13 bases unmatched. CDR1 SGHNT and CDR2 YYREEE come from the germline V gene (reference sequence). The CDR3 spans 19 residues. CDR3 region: CASSRRLAGSPGSTDTQYF. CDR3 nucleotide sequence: TGTGCCAGCAGCCGTCGACTAGCGGGATCCCCTGGGAGCACAGATACGCAGTATTTT.

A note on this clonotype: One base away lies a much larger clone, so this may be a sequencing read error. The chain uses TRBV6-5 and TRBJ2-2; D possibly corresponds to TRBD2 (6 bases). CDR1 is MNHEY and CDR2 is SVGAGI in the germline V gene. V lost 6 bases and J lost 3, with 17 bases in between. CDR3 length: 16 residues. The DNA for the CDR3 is TGTGCCAGCAGCCTCCTCGACGGGGGTTACACCGGGGAGCTGTTTTTT. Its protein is CASSLLDGGYTGELFF.

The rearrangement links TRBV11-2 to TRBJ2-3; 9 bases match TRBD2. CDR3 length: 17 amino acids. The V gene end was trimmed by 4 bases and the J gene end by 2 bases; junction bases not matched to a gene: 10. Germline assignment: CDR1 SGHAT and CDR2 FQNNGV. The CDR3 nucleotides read TGTGCCAGCAGCTCACATGAGACTAGCGGCTACACAGATACGCAGTATTTT. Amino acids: CASSSHETSGYTDTQYF.

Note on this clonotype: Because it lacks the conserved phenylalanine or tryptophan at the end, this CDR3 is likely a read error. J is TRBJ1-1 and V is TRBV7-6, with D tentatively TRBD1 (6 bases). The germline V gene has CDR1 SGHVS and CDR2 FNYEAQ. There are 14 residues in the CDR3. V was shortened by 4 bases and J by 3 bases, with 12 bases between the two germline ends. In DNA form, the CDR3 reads TGTGCCAGCAGCTACGGACAGATGTACACTGAAGCTTTCTCT. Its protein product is CASSYGQMYTEAFS.

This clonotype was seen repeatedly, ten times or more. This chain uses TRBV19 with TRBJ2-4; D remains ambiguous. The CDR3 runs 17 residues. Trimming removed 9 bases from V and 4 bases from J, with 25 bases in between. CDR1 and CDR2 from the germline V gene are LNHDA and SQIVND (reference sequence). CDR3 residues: CASLPRAAGDEKNIQYF. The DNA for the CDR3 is TGTGCCAGCTTACCCCGGGCTGCTGGGGATGAAAAAAACATTCAGTACTTC.

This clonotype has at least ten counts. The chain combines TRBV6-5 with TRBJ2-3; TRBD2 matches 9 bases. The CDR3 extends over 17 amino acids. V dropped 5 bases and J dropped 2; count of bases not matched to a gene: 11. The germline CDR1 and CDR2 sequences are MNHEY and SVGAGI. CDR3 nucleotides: TGTGCCAGCAGTCCGCCGGGAGCGGGGGGATTCACAGATACGCAGTATTTT. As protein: CASSPPGAGGFTDTQYF.

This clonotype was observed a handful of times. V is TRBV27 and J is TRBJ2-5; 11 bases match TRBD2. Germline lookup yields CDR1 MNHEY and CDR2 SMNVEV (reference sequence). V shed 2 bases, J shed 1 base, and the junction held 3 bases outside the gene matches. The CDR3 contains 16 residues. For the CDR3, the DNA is TGTGCCAGCAGTTTACTAGGGACTAGCGGCCAAGAGACCCAGTACTTC. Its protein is CASSLLGTSGQETQYF.

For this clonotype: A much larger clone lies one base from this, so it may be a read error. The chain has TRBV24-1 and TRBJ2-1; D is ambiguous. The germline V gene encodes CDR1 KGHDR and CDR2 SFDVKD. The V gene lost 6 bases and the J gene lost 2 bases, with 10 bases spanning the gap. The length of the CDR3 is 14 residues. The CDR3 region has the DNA TGTGCCACCAGTCCCAGGATCCCCTACAATGAGCAGTTCTTC. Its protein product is CATSPRIPYNEQFF.